This T cell receptor (beta chain) was sequenced during a study of blood T cell repertoires in COVID-19. The germline V gene encodes CDR1 SGHRS and CDR2 YFSETQ. The CDR3 is 15 residues long. Trimming pared 0 bases from V and 1 base from J, leaving 10 bases between. Sequenced by immunoSEQ multiplex PCR; TCRdb stores in-frame clones only, minus some. The sample yields roughly 140,000 clones, approximately 80% seen once. In regard to this clone: The same CDR3 can be traced to other DNA sequences in this sample.

This TCR derives from a woman in her forties or fifties with acute or convalescent COVID-19. This chain uses TRBV5-1 with TRBJ1-1; TRBD1 might be the D (6 bases). Sequenced sample: peripheral blood. The DNA of the CDR3 is TGCGCCAGCAGCTTGGTTGGGGGCGCGAACACTGAAGCTTTCTTT. Translating it yields CASSLVGGANTEAFF.